A selection of T cell receptor beta chains follows, all from one sample in a study of blood T cell repertoires in COVID-19. Some clones are missing from TCRdb's copy, which holds only in-frame ones; the method was immunoSEQ multiplex PCR. Altogether approximately 260,000 clones are present, about 88% being singletons, with the ten largest covering approximately 4%. The sample taken for sequencing was peripheral blood. Receptors originate from a man younger than 35 with active or convalescent COVID-19. Both conserved end residues are trimmed from each CDR3.

J gene: TRBJ2-2
V gene: TRBV11-2
CDR3 protein: ASIPSHGNALTGELF

J gene: TRBJ1-1
V gene: TRBV12-3/TRBV12-4
CDR3 protein: ASSFTDSEAF

J gene: TRBJ2-7
V gene: TRBV6-2/TRBV6-3
CDR3 protein: ASSGRLAGDEQY

J gene: TRBJ2-2
V gene: TRBV11-3
CDR3 protein: ASSSGQNTGELF

J gene: TRBJ2-5
V gene: TRBV6-5
CDR3 protein: ASSWGLAPRETQY

J gene: TRBJ1-6
V gene: TRBV28
CDR3 protein: ASAGRWDLDSPLH

J gene: TRBJ2-7
V gene: TRBV19
CDR3 protein: ASMGQLYEQY

J gene: TRBJ1-5
V gene: TRBV11-3
CDR3 protein: ASRRSGRVQPQH

J gene: TRBJ2-1
V gene: TRBV4-2
CDR3 protein: ASSQASLAGGPNEQF

J gene: TRBJ1-1
V gene: TRBV28
CDR3 protein: ASSGDSMNTEAF

J gene: TRBJ1-1
V gene: TRBV5-4
CDR3 protein: ASSFSSMNTEAF

J gene: TRBJ2-2
V gene: TRBV10-3
CDR3 protein: AAKPGLDTGELF

J gene: TRBJ2-3
V gene: TRBV5-4
CDR3 protein: ASSSLVAGGDTQY

J gene: TRBJ2-7
V gene: TRBV6-5
CDR3 protein: ASSYRFEAGTYEQY

J gene: TRBJ2-2
V gene: TRBV6-5
CDR3 protein: ASKVGDFTGELF

J gene: TRBJ2-2
V gene: TRBV19
CDR3 protein: ASSIPSLTGDHIGELF

J gene: TRBJ2-2
V gene: TRBV2
CDR3 protein: ASRPYPGLTARADTGELF

J gene: TRBJ1-1
V gene: TRBV7-2
CDR3 protein: ASSLQQDTEAF

J gene: TRBJ2-7
V gene: TRBV7-2
CDR3 protein: ASSKAIGKGHSYEQY

J gene: TRBJ2-5
V gene: TRBV14
CDR3 protein: ASSTPGGKTQY

J gene: TRBJ2-3
V gene: TRBV10-3
CDR3 protein: AISESGPGLTTDTQY

J gene: TRBJ1-2
V gene: TRBV3-1/TRBV3-2
CDR3 protein: ASSQDPGTGNGYT

J gene: TRBJ2-1
V gene: TRBV12-5
CDR3 protein: ASGESGGHNEQF

J gene: TRBJ1-1
V gene: TRBV9
CDR3 protein: ASSVGWGTEAF

J gene: TRBJ2-7
V gene: TRBV5-1
CDR3 protein: ASSLALAGVSYEQY

J gene: TRBJ2-5
V gene: TRBV2
CDR3 protein: ASSDHGNSQETQY

J gene: TRBJ2-2
V gene: TRBV4-1
CDR3 protein: ASSQPGQGRSGELF

J gene: TRBJ2-5
V gene: TRBV12-3/TRBV12-4
CDR3 protein: ASKGTGEETQY

J gene: TRBJ2-1
V gene: TRBV7-3
CDR3 protein: ASSLNPGSSYNEQF

J gene: TRBJ2-1
V gene: TRBV5-5
CDR3 protein: ASSLAPGGEFKF

J gene: TRBJ2-2
V gene: TRBV5-4
CDR3 protein: ASSLTDRAGELF

J gene: TRBJ1-2
V gene: TRBV18
CDR3 protein: ASSQDRDYGYT

J gene: TRBJ1-6
V gene: TRBV6-5
CDR3 protein: ASSYYLGGYNSPLH

J gene: TRBJ1-5
V gene: TRBV28
CDR3 protein: ASRERQGFQPQH

J gene: TRBJ1-1
V gene: TRBV29-1
CDR3 protein: SVCARTANTEAF

J gene: TRBJ2-7
V gene: TRBV4-1
CDR3 protein: ASSPHDTYYEQY

J gene: TRBJ2-5
V gene: TRBV7-2
CDR3 protein: ASSFSGGLKTQY

J gene: TRBJ1-3
V gene: TRBV5-1
CDR3 protein: ASSFWGGLGNTIY

J gene: TRBJ2-3
V gene: TRBV29-1
CDR3 protein: SVARLAPSTDTQY

J gene: TRBJ2-1
V gene: TRBV12-3/TRBV12-4
CDR3 protein: ASSSASGTEQF

J gene: TRBJ2-3
V gene: TRBV10-2
CDR3 protein: ATKTGDTDTQY

J gene: TRBJ2-7
V gene: TRBV4-1
CDR3 protein: ASSPGVGDYEQY